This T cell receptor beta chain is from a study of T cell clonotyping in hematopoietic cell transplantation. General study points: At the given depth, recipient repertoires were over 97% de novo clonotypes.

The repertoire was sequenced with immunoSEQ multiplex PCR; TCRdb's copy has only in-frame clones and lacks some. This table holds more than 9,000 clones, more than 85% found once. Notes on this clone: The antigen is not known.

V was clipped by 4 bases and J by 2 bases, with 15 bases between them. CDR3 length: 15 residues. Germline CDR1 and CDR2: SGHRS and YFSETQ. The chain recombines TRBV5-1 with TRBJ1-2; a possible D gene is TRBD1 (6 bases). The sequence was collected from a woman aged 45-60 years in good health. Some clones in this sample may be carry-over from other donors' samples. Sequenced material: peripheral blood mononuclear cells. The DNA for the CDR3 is TGCGCCAGCAGCCTCGGCCCGCAGGGGAACTATGGCTACACCTTC. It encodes CASSLGPQGNYGYTF.